Listed below are T cell receptor beta chains from one sample, sequenced in a study of blood T cell repertoires in COVID-19. The table came from immunoSEQ multiplex PCR; TCRdb's copy has only in-frame clones and leaves some out. The sample holds under 350,000 clones, over 75% seen once. What was sequenced was peripheral blood. These receptor sequences come from a human donor in a cohort sampled during active COVID-19. Each CDR3 is given with its conserved first and last residue. D genes are given only for firm matches. Rows give clone size only sometimes, using once, few, many, or a class for an expanded clone.

j_gene	abundance	v_gene	d_gene	CDR3nt	CDR3aa
TRBJ2-7	.	TRBV5-1	TRBD2	TGCGCCAGCACCCTCGCGACTAGCGGGATCGACTACGAGCAGTACTTC	CASTLATSGIDYEQYF
TRBJ2-1	.	TRBV10-2	TRBD2	TGCGTCAGCAGAGCCGGGACTAGCGGGAGTCGCGAGGACAATGAGCAGTTCTTC	CVSRAGTSGSREDNEQFF
TRBJ2-6	.	TRBV4-3	TRBD2	TGCGCCAGCAGCCATACCGGGGGGGTTTTTGGGGCCAACGTCCTGACTTTC	CASSHTGGVFGANVLTF
TRBJ2-1	.	TRBV5-1	TRBD2	TGCGCCAGCAGCTTGGGGGGGGGAGGCCCCAATGAGCAGTTCTTC	CASSLGGGGPNEQFF
TRBJ2-1	.	TRBV19	TRBD2	TGTGCCAGTAGTTCCCTTCTAGCGGGATTTAGTAATGAGCAGTTCTTC	CASSSLLAGFSNEQFF
TRBJ2-7	few	TRBV11-2	.	TGTGCCAGCAGCTCCACAACAGGGTACACCTACGAGCAGTACTTC	CASSSTTGYTYEQYF
TRBJ2-1	.	TRBV5-4	TRBD2	TGTGCCAGCACCGTAGCGGGAGGGCCCTGGGATGAGCAGTTCTTC	CASTVAGGPWDEQFF
TRBJ2-7	.	TRBV18	.	TGTGCCAGCTCCGGGAGAAACTACGAGCAGTACTTC	CASSGRNYEQYF
TRBJ2-3	.	TRBV20-1	.	TGCAGTGCGAGGCTAGTAGATACGCAGTATTTT	CSARLVDTQYF
TRBJ1-1	.	TRBV2	.	TGTGCCAGCAGTGTAATTGGGGCGACAGCTGAAGCTTTCTTT	CASSVIGATAEAFF
TRBJ2-1	.	TRBV27	TRBD1	TGTGCCAGCAGTACCCCGACAGGGTCCACAAACAATGAGCAGTTCTTC	CASSTPTGSTNNEQFF
TRBJ1-4	.	TRBV28	TRBD1	TGTGCCAGCAACGACCACGGGACAGGGGGCGAAAAACTGTTTTTT	CASNDHGTGGEKLFF
TRBJ2-5	.	TRBV28	TRBD2	TGTGCCAGCAGAAGACTAGCGGGACTCCAAGAGACCCAGTACTTC	CASRRLAGLQETQYF
TRBJ1-4	.	TRBV9	.	TGTGCCAGCAGCGTCCAGGGTAGGGTTAATGAAAAACTGTTTTTT	CASSVQGRVNEKLFF
TRBJ2-1	.	TRBV6-5	TRBD2	TGTGCCAGCAGTCCCAGCGGGGTAGCATACAATGAGCAGTTCTTC	CASSPSGVAYNEQFF
TRBJ2-7	.	TRBV6-5	TRBD1	TGTGCCAGCAGTATAATCAGGGGGAGTACTGAGCAGTACTTC	CASSIIRGSTEQYF
TRBJ2-7	.	TRBV5-4	.	TGTGCCAGCAGCTTTGAGCCAACCTACGAGCAGTACTTC	CASSFEPTYEQYF
TRBJ1-1	once	TRBV2	.	TGTGCCAGCGGGCTAATTACTGAAGCTTTCTTT	CASGLITEAFF
TRBJ2-5	.	TRBV2	TRBD1	TGTGCCAGCAGTGAATGGGACAGGGGGGGTGGAGAGACCCAGTACTTC	CASSEWDRGGGETQYF
TRBJ2-5	.	TRBV5-1	.	TGCGCCAGCAGCCCGAGCCCGACAGGATCCCAAGAGACCCAGTACTTC	CASSPSPTGSQETQYF
TRBJ1-6	.	TRBV27	.	TGTGCCAGCAGTCCCCGACAGGCGAGGGATTCACCCCTCCACTTT	CASSPRQARDSPLHF
TRBJ1-5	once	TRBV12-3/TRBV12-4	.	TGTGCCAGCAGTTTAGTCCCGGAGCCCCAGCATTTT	CASSLVPEPQHF
TRBJ2-7	.	TRBV30	TRBD1	TGTGCCTGGATAGGGACAGTTACCTACGAGCAGTACTTC	CAWIGTVTYEQYF
TRBJ1-4	.	TRBV11-2	.	TGTGCCAGCAGCCTAGGACACGTGGATGAAAAACTGTTTTTT	CASSLGHVDEKLFF
TRBJ1-1	few	TRBV10-3	.	TGTGCCATCAGTGAACGGGGGATAGGGAACACTGAAGCTTTCTTT	CAISERGIGNTEAFF
TRBJ2-3	.	TRBV18	TRBD2	TGTGCCAGCTCACTCGGGACTAGGGGAGATACGCAGTATTTT	CASSLGTRGDTQYF
TRBJ2-3	.	TRBV27	TRBD2	TGTGCCAGCATGCTAGCGGGATGGGGTCAATCGGCAGATACGCAGTATTTT	CASMLAGWGQSADTQYF
TRBJ2-3	.	TRBV10-3	.	TGTGCCATCAGTGAAAAGGCAGGGATCACAGATACGCAGTATTTT	CAISEKAGITDTQYF
TRBJ1-4	.	TRBV18	.	TGTGCCAGCTCACCACCCGGACAAAGTGAAAAACTGTTTTTT	CASSPPGQSEKLFF
TRBJ2-1	.	TRBV7-2	.	TGTGCCAGCAGCTTAGGCCAGGCCAACAATGAGCAGTTCTTC	CASSLGQANNEQFF
TRBJ2-4	.	TRBV6-6	.	TGTGCCAGCAGTTACTTGACTAGTCCCGCAGGGCACATTCAGTACTTC	CASSYLTSPAGHIQYF
TRBJ2-1	.	TRBV19	TRBD2	TGTGCCAGTAGCGGGAGGGCCAATGAGCAGTTCTTC	CASSGRANEQFF
TRBJ2-3	.	TRBV28	.	TGTGCCAGCAGTGCAGAGGTGGTCGGCACAGATACGCAGTATTTT	CASSAEVVGTDTQYF
TRBJ2-7	few	TRBV19	TRBD1	TGTGCCAGTAGTCGGGACAGGAAATACGAGCAGTACTTC	CASSRDRKYEQYF
TRBJ2-7	.	TRBV27	TRBD2	TGTGCCAGCAGGAAACAGACTAGCGGGAACAGCGAGCAGTACTTC	CASRKQTSGNSEQYF
TRBJ2-7	few	TRBV19	TRBD2	TGTGCCAGTAGTCAGACCGGGACTAGCGTCTACGAGCAGTACTTC	CASSQTGTSVYEQYF
TRBJ1-4	.	TRBV6-6	.	TGTGCCAGCAGGCAGGGGTGGCAGGAAAAACTGTTTTTT	CASRQGWQEKLFF
TRBJ2-3	.	TRBV3-1/TRBV3-2	TRBD1	TGTGCCAGCAGCCAAGCCGGGGAACAGGGGAGTACGCAGTATTTT	CASSQAGEQGSTQYF
TRBJ1-4	.	TRBV29-1	.	TGCAGCGTTGAAGGCCCCGGTGGAAAACTGTTTTTT	CSVEGPGGKLFF
TRBJ2-3	.	TRBV9	TRBD2	TGTGCCAGCAGCGTAGCTACTAGCGGGAGAGATACGCAGTATTTT	CASSVATSGRDTQYF
TRBJ1-1	.	TRBV6-5	.	TGTGCCAGCAGCTCTCTGGAGGGCACTGAAGCTTTCTTT	CASSSLEGTEAFF
TRBJ2-7	.	TRBV27	TRBD2	TGTGCCAGCAGTTTATCCCCTAGCGGCTCCTACGAGCAGTACTTC	CASSLSPSGSYEQYF